This entry features one T cell receptor beta chain sequence. Method: immunoSEQ multiplex PCR; TCRdb's copy keeps in-frame clones and lacks some. The profile shows 300,000 to 350,000 clones, 75% to 95% of them singletons. Germline CDR1 is SGHTA and CDR2 is FQGNSA. This CDR3 contains 15 residues. V was cut by 3 bases and J by 7 bases, with 15 bases left in between. These data belong to a study of blood T cell repertoires in COVID-19. Sequencing input: peripheral blood. The chain combines TRBV7-2 with TRBJ2-2, with D perhaps matching TRBD1 (6 bases). This receptor was obtained from a young woman with COVID-19, enrolled during active disease. The CDR3 loop is CASSFPRGGIGELFF. As DNA, the CDR3 is TGTGCCAGCAGCTTCCCCAGGGGCGGAATCGGGGAGCTGTTTTTT.